This T cell receptor (beta chain) was sequenced during a study of Graves' ophthalmopathy and Graves' hyperthyroidism. Study as a whole: Pretreatment peripheral blood was obtained at initial diagnosis.

Other autoimmune diseases, uncontrolled infections, pregnancy or lactation ruled patients out of participation. This clonotype has just a few counts. A much larger clone lies a single base off, so this may be a read error. There are 14 residues in the CDR3. CDR1 and CDR2 from the germline V gene are SGHRS and YFSETQ. V shed 6 bases, J shed 5 bases, and the junction held 8 bases outside the gene matches. The authors amplified TCR beta CDR3 regions, and they did so from RNA transcripts for repertoire sequencing. First-round RT-PCR used HTBI primers; second-round multiplex PCR followed. Using its own MiXCR run on the multiplex PCR reads, TCRdb lists one record per CDR3 protein. The table records roughly 500,000 distinct CDR3 sequences, approximately 15% of them present only once.

This clonotype originated in a woman in her twenties or thirties with Graves' ophthalmopathy. Source material: blood. This rearrangement joins TRBV5-1 to TRBJ1-1; 9 bases align to TRBD1. CDR3 bases: TGCGCCAGCAATGGACAGGGGACGGGAACTGAAGCTTTCTTT. Residues: CASNGQGTGTEAFF.